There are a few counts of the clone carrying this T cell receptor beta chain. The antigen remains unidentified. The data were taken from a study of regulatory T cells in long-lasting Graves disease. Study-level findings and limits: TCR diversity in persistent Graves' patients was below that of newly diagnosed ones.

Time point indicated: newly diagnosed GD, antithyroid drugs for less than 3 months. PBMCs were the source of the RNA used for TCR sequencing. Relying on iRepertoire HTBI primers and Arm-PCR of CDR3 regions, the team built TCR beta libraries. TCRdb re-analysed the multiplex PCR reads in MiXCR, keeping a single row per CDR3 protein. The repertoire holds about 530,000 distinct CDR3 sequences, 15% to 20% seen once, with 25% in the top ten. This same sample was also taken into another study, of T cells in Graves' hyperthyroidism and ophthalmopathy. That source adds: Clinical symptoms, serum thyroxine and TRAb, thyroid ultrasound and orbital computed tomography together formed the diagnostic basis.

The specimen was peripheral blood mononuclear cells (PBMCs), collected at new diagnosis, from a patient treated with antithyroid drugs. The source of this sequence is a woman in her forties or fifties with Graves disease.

CDR3 DNA sequence: TGTGCCAGTAGTAAACCTGGACAGGCCCTCTATGGCTACACCTTC. Protein: CASSKPGQALYGYTF. This chain connects TRBV19 to TRBJ1-2; TRBD1 agrees at 7 bases. CDR1 is LNHDA, CDR2 SQIVND, per germline (reference sequence). This CDR3 has 15 residues. V was clipped by 4 bases and J by 4 bases; unmatched bases: 9.